A selection of T cell receptor beta chains follows, all from one sample in a study of cytomegalovirus exposure and HLA in healthy donors. The protocol was immunoSEQ multiplex PCR, while the TCRdb copy is restricted to in-frame clones and leaves out a portion. This sample has some 110,000 clones, with 79% found just once. What was sequenced was PBMCs. The receptor set was obtained from a woman under 30 in good health and CMV-seropositive. Each CDR3 is given with its conserved first and last residue. Each record gives: clone size, J gene, V gene, D gene, CDR3 protein, CDR3 DNA. A D gene is named only where the DNA matches it firmly. Size values are once, few and many counts, or a class for expanded clones, and some rows have none.

. TRBJ2-7 TRBV7-3 TRBD2 CASSLGLAGNMYF TGTGCCAGCAGCTTGGGACTAGCGGGAAATATGTACTTC
. TRBJ1-1 TRBV6-1 TRBD1 CASRPGQENTEAFF TGTGCCAGCAGACCGGGACAGGAGAACACTGAAGCTTTCTTT
. TRBJ1-2 TRBV28 TRBD1 CAGNTGGSNYGYTF TGTGCCGGTAATACAGGGGGATCTAACTATGGCTACACCTTC
once TRBJ2-1 TRBV7-9 TRBD2 CANQHSSGRYVEQFF TGTGCCAACCAACACTCCAGCGGGAGGTACGTTGAGCAGTTCTTC
. TRBJ2-2 TRBV12-5 TRBD1 CASGFGTGVGELFF TGTGCTAGTGGTTTTGGGACAGGGGTCGGGGAGCTGTTTTTT
. TRBJ2-7 TRBV7-9 . CASSLVVLETYEQYF TGTGCCAGCAGCTTAGTAGTACTTGAAACCTACGAGCAGTACTTC
. TRBJ2-7 TRBV5-1 . CASRPRQGLDEQYF TGCGCCAGCCGGCCGCGGCAGGGGCTCGACGAGCAGTACTTC
. TRBJ1-4 TRBV18 . CASSPRGRGGEKLFF TGTGCCAGCTCACCCCGGGGGAGAGGTGGCGAAAAACTGTTTTTT
. TRBJ1-2 TRBV6-6 . CATVLGGAVYGYTF TGTGCCACCGTGTTGGGGGGGGCCGTCTATGGCTACACCTTC
once TRBJ1-2 TRBV5-1 . CASSAGTSDMGYTF TGCGCCAGCAGCGCCGGGACATCGGATATGGGGTACACCTTC
. TRBJ1-1 TRBV6-6 . CASTTGMVVTEAFF TGTGCCAGCACAACAGGGATGGTAGTGACTGAAGCTTTCTTT
. TRBJ2-7 TRBV6-5 TRBD1 CASSTPTGAYEQYF TGTGCCAGCAGTACCCCGACAGGGGCCTACGAGCAGTACTTC
. TRBJ2-1 TRBV4-2 TRBD2 CASSPSGTSLDEQFF TGTGCCAGCAGCCCATCCGGGACTAGTCTCGATGAGCAGTTCTTC
. TRBJ2-1 TRBV10-3 TRBD1 CAISEFRDREVPSYNEQFF TGTGCCATCAGTGAATTCCGGGACAGGGAGGTCCCTTCCTACAATGAACAGTTCTTC
. TRBJ1-1 TRBV6-6 . CASSSGLIGNTEAFF TGTGCCAGCAGTTCCGGACTGATTGGAAACACTGAAGCTTTCTTT
. TRBJ2-7 TRBV5-1 TRBD1 CASSEADRVGDEQYF TGCGCCAGCAGCGAAGCCGACAGGGTCGGGGACGAGCAGTACTTC
. TRBJ2-7 TRBV12-5 TRBD1 CASGPNYRGSRSYEQYF TGTGCTAGTGGTCCGAACTACAGGGGGAGTAGGTCCTACGAGCAGTACTTC
. TRBJ2-4 TRBV9 TRBD2 CASSALTSGRDIQYF TGTGCCAGCAGCGCCCTAACTAGCGGGAGAGACATTCAGTACTTC
. TRBJ2-7 TRBV6-1 TRBD1 CASSTGGTYYEQYF TGTGCCAGCAGTACAGGGGGAACTTACTACGAGCAGTACTTC
. TRBJ1-1 TRBV6-6 TRBD1 CASSLRGLTEAFF TGTGCCAGCAGTTTGAGGGGGCTCACTGAAGCTTTCTTT
once TRBJ2-5 TRBV2 . CASSQQYQETQYF TGTGCCAGCAGTCAACAGTACCAAGAGACCCAGTACTTC
. TRBJ1-5 TRBV27 TRBD1 CASSRPGQGNQPQHF TGTGCCAGCAGTAGACCGGGACAGGGCAATCAGCCCCAGCATTTT
few TRBJ1-5 TRBV18 TRBD1 CASSPGQGHQPQHF TGTGCCAGCTCACCGGGACAGGGACATCAGCCCCAGCATTTT
. TRBJ1-1 TRBV12-5 . CASGRDTGTEAFF TGTGCTAGTGGCAGGGACACTGGGACTGAAGCTTTCTTT
. TRBJ1-5 TRBV30 . CAWSVREDQPQHF TGTGCCTGGAGTGTACGGGAAGATCAGCCCCAGCATTTT
. TRBJ1-1 TRBV6-1 TRBD1 CASGEPTGYVNTEAFF TGTGCCAGCGGTGAACCGACAGGGTATGTGAACACTGAAGCTTTCTTT
. TRBJ2-7 TRBV18 TRBD2 CASSPRPSGTYEQYF TGTGCCAGCTCACCGCGTCCTAGCGGAACCTACGAGCAGTACTTC
. TRBJ2-5 TRBV7-6 . CASSLSWSRRGPETQYF TGTGCCAGCAGCTTAAGTTGGAGTCGGAGGGGCCCAGAGACCCAGTACTTC
. TRBJ2-1 TRBV4-1 . CASSQGRVEGRSSYNEQFF TGCGCCAGCAGCCAAGGTCGAGTAGAGGGCAGGAGCTCCTACAATGAGCAGTTCTTC
. TRBJ1-1 TRBV9 . CASSVVLFMNTEAFF TGTGCCAGCAGCGTAGTACTGTTCATGAACACTGAAGCTTTCTTT
. TRBJ2-1 TRBV5-6 TRBD2 CASSHTSGEQFF TGTGCCAGCAGCCATACTAGCGGTGAGCAGTTCTTC
once TRBJ2-2 TRBV4-2 TRBD2 CASSPERVGGRTGELFF TGTGCCAGCAGCCCGGAGAGGGTTGGCGGGAGAACCGGGGAGCTGTTTTTT
. TRBJ1-1 TRBV7-2 . CASSLREAEAFF TGTGCCAGCAGCTTAAGGGAGGCTGAAGCTTTCTTT
once TRBJ2-7 TRBV18 TRBD2 CASSPREGPCEQYF TGTGCCAGCTCACCACGGGAGGGCCCCTGCGAGCAGTACTTC
. TRBJ1-3 TRBV6-1 TRBD1 CASSEGTGGNTIYF TGTGCCAGCAGTGAAGGGACAGGGGGCAACACCATATATTTT
once TRBJ2-1 TRBV5-4 TRBD2 CASSLELAGVNNEQFF TGTGCCAGCAGCTTGGAACTAGCGGGAGTCAACAATGAGCAGTTCTTC
once TRBJ2-1 TRBV7-3 TRBD1 CASSLNRGNEQFF TGTGCCAGCAGTCTTAACAGGGGAAATGAGCAGTTCTTC
. TRBJ1-2 TRBV7-9 TRBD1 CASSPPTGTGDRLVYGYTF TGTGCCAGCAGCCCCCCTACCGGGACAGGGGACCGTCTTGTCTATGGCTACACCTTC
. TRBJ2-6 TRBV10-2 . CATVVRTLEGANVLTF TGCGCCACCGTGGTTCGGACACTCGAAGGAGCCAACGTCCTGACTTTC
. TRBJ2-7 TRBV12-5 . CASALGGGPYEQYF TGTGCTAGTGCCCTCGGAGGGGGCCCCTACGAGCAGTACTTC
. TRBJ1-5 TRBV2 . CASRDLQGSNQPQHF TGTGCCAGCAGAGATCTACAGGGAAGCAATCAGCCCCAGCATTTT
. TRBJ1-4 TRBV7-8 . CASSSHRVGTNEKLFF TGTGCCAGCAGCTCACACAGGGTGGGGACTAATGAAAAACTGTTTTTT
. TRBJ1-2 TRBV4-1 . CASSYRIANYGYTF TGCGCCAGCAGTTACAGGATAGCTAACTATGGCTACACCTTC
few TRBJ1-1 TRBV19 . CASFGRQNTEAFF TGTGCCAGTTTCGGGAGACAGAACACTGAAGCTTTCTTT
. TRBJ1-2 TRBV28 . CASSRLQGSGYGYTF TGTGCCAGCAGCCGTTTACAGGGATCGGGCTATGGCTACACCTTC